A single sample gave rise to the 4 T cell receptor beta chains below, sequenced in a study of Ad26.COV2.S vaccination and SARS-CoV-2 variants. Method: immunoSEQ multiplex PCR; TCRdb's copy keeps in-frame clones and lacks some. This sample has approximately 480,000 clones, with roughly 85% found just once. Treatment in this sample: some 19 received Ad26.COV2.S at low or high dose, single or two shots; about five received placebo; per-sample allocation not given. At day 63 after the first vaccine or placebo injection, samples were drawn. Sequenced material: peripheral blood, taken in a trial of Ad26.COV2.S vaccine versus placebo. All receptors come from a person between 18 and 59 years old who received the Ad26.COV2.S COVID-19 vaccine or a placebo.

CDR3 loop: CASSRGTSGVVAGANVLTF. The CDR3 region has the DNA TGTGCCAGTAGTAGAGGAACTAGCGGCGTAGTGGCTGGGGCCAACGTCCTGACTTTC. The gene calls are TRBV19 and TRBJ2-6, with 8 bases aligning to TRBD2. This CDR3 contains 19 residues. J gave up 2 bases and V 4 bases, and 13 bases lay outside the gene matches. Germline lookup yields CDR1 LNHDA and CDR2 SQIVND (reference sequence).

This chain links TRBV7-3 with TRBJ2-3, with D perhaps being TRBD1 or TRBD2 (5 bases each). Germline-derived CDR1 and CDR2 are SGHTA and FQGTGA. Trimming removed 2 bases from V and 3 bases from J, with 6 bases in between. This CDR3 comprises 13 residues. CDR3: CASSLGGTDTQYF. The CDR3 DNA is TGTGCCAGCAGCTTAGGGGGAACAGATACGCAGTATTTT.

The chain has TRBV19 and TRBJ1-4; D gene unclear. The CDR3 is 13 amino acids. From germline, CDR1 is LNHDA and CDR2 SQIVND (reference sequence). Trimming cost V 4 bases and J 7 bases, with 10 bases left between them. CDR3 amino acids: CASSTREGEKLFF. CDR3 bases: TGTGCCAGTAGTACCCGTGAGGGTGAAAAACTGTTTTTT.

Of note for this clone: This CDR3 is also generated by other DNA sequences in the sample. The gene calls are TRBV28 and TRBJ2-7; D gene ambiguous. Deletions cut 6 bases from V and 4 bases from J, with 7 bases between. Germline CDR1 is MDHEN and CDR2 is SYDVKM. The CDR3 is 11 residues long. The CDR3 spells CASRQAYEQYF. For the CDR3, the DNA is TGTGCCAGCAGGCAAGCTTACGAGCAGTACTTC.